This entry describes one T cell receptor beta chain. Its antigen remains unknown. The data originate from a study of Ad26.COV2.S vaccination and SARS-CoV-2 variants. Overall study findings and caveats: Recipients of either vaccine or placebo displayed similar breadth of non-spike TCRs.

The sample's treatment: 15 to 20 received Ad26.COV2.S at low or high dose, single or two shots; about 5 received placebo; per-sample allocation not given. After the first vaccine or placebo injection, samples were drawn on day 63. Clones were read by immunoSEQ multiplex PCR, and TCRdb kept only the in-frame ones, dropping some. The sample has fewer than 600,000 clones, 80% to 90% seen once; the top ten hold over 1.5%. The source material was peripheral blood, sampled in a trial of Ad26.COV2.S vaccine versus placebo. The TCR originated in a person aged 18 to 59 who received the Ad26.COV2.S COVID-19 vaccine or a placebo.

The CDR3, as DNA: TGCGCCAGCAGCCAAAACGGGGGGCCCAGCTCCTACGAGCAGTACTTC. This encodes CASSQNGGPSSYEQYF. This chain joins TRBV4-3 and TRBJ2-7; weak D call: TRBD2 (7 bases). The CDR3 has 16 residues. Germline lookup yields CDR1 LGHNA and CDR2 YSLEER. Trimming stripped 2 bases from V and 0 bases from J, with 14 bases between.